This TCR beta chain was retrieved from a study of blood T cell repertoires in COVID-19. Study-wide context: Italy, Spain and the United States were the sources of the convalescent and acute COVID-19 samples. In each case, the material was cDNA or gDNA derived from T cells, B-cell-depleted T cells, or PBMCs.

In the authors' methods: Counts of nucleated cells, estimated from reference gene primer amplification, were obtained. Profiled with immunoSEQ multiplex PCR; TCRdb holds only in-frame clones, not every one. That table supplies the V and J calls and clone size; D and trimming were determined from the DNA. The table has about 340,000 clones, about four fifths seen once. The germline gives CDR1 SQVTM, CDR2 ANQGSEA. The trim removed 4 bases at V and 1 base at J, leaving 9 bases unmatched. This CDR3 contains 16 residues. Material: peripheral blood. This clonotype originated in a man aged 30 to 39 with active or convalescent COVID-19. The chain carries TRBV29-1 and TRBJ2-7; TRBD2 matches at 11 bases. For the CDR3, the DNA is TGCAGCGTTGTGGGTAGCGGGGGGGCTGGATCCTACGAGCAGTACTTC. It codes for CSVVGSGGAGSYEQYF.